One sample yielded the 24 T cell receptor beta chains listed below, sequenced in a study of T cells in Graves' hyperthyroidism and ophthalmopathy. TCR beta CDR3 region amplification was performed from RNA transcripts. Using the HTBI primer set, a first-round RT-PCR was run on the TCR CDR3. TCRdb passed the multiplex PCR reads through MiXCR, listing each CDR3 protein once. The table has approximately 700,000 distinct CDR3 sequences, around 15% seen once. The material sequenced was blood. The receptors originated from a man aged 18-30 years with Graves' hyperthyroidism.

The sample holds many counts of this clonotype. This chain uses TRBV11-3 with TRBJ1-1; the D gene is possibly TRBD1 (6 bases). This CDR3 has 15 amino acids. Per germline, CDR1 SGHNT and CDR2 YENEEA. V was shortened by 2 bases and J by 0 bases, with 10 bases between the two germline ends. CDR3 DNA sequence: TGTGCCAGCAGCTTAAGAGGGGGAATGAACACTGAAGCTTTCTTT. Translation gives CASSLRGGMNTEAFF.

The chain employs TRBV2 and TRBJ1-4, with D unclear. The CDR3 length is 17 residues. CDR1 is SNHLY and CDR2 is FYNNEI in the germline V gene. Trimming took off 0 bases at V and 1 base at J, with 12 bases between the two ends. CDR3 sequence reads: CASSEAHPEETNEKLFF. CDR3 DNA: TGTGCCAGCAGTGAAGCTCATCCGGAGGAAACTAATGAAAAACTGTTTTTT.

This clonotype was picked up many times. The chain couples TRBV9 to TRBJ1-2; D unclear. V lost 0 bases to trimming and J lost 4 bases, with 13 bases between them. The CDR3 is 15 residues long. Germline CDR1 reads SGDLS; CDR2 reads YYNGEE. The CDR3 reads CASSVDVSTGYGYTF. CDR3 DNA sequence: TGTGCCAGCAGCGTAGATGTCAGCACGGGCTATGGCTACACCTTC. Drawing the rest from reference TRBV9 and TRBJ1-2, the complete variable domain is DSGVTQTPKHLITATGQRVTLRCSPRSGDLSVYWYQQSLDQGLQFLIQYYNGEERAKGNILERFSAQQFPDLHSELNLSSLELGDSALYFCASSVDVSTGYGYTFGSGTRLTVV.

This clonotype was seen more than once but under ten times. The chain carries TRBV28 and TRBJ2-3; 8 positions match TRBD2. The V gene end was trimmed by 7 bases and the J gene end by 5 bases; junction bases not matched to a gene: 8. Germline CDR1 reads MDHEN; CDR2 reads SYDVKM. The CDR3 is 14 residues long. DNA for the CDR3: TGTGCCAGCATTTCGGGGGGGAGGGTAGATACGCAGTATTTT. This gives the protein CASISGGRVDTQYF.

The sample holds many counts of this clonotype. The DNA of the CDR3 is TGTGCCAGCAGCCTGGGACAGGGCAAGCCCCAGCATTTT. Its protein product is CASSLGQGKPQHF. The chain is built from TRBV2 and TRBJ1-5, with 9 nucleotides matching TRBD1. The CDR3 sequence is 13 residues long. CDR1 SNHLY and CDR2 FYNNEI come from the germline V gene. The J segment lost 8 bases and the V segment lost 6 bases, leaving 5 bases of the junction unmatched.

This clonotype has ten or more counts. This sequence joins TRBV10-3 and TRBJ2-7; the D gene could be TRBD1 or TRBD2 (5 bases each). The germline V gene encodes CDR1 ENHRY and CDR2 SYGVKD. CDR3 length equals 12 residues. Trimming left V 10 bases short and J 2 bases short, with 12 bases between. CDR3 DNA sequence: TGTGCCACCCGGGACGGAGCCTACGAGCAGTACTTC. Its protein is CATRDGAYEQYF.

This clonotype was picked up many times. The chain carries TRBV2 and TRBJ2-3, with 8 bases aligning to TRBD1. CDR3 length equals 13 residues. V trimming: 6 bases; J trimming: 11 bases; junction bases outside the gene matches: 10. Germline V lookup: CDR1 SNHLY, CDR2 FYNNEI. This CDR3 is CASRVQKGTGQYF. The CDR3 DNA is TGTGCCAGCAGGGTTCAGAAGGGGACAGGGCAGTATTTT.

This clonotype was recorded at least ten times. This chain joins TRBV11-2 and TRBJ2-3; possible D gene TRBD2, 5 bases. The CDR3 has 12 amino acids. The germline V gene encodes CDR1 SGHAT and CDR2 FQNNGV. V was pared by 3 bases and J by 8 bases, with 9 bases between. The DNA for the CDR3 is TGTGCCAGCAGCTTTGGACTGATTACGCAGTATTTT. It encodes CASSFGLITQYF.

This clonotype was seen many times. The chain recombines TRBV20-1 with TRBJ2-7; D is tentatively TRBD1 or TRBD2 (6 bases each). The germline CDR1 and CDR2 sequences are DFQATT and SNEGSKA (reference sequence). The CDR3 runs to 13 residues. V was cut by 5 bases and J by 3 bases, with 14 bases left in between. CDR3 in amino acids: CSAWGARSYEQYF. Here the CDR3 DNA reads TGCAGTGCTTGGGGGGCCAGGAGCTACGAGCAGTACTTC.

Of note for this clonotype: A read error may explain this, as a much larger clone is one base away. Written as DNA, the CDR3 is TGTGCCAGCAGCCAGGGACAGGGAAATTCACCCCTCCACTTT. Residues: CASSQGQGNSPLHF. This chain uses TRBV3-1 with TRBJ1-6; 9 nucleotides align to TRBD1. The trim removed 3 bases at V and 7 bases at J, leaving 1 base unmatched. The CDR3 has 14 amino acids. CDR1 is LGHDT, CDR2 YNNKEL, per germline (reference sequence).

This clonotype appeared many times. The chain uses TRBV10-2 and TRBJ2-5; 8 bases fit TRBD2. Trimming cost V 2 bases and J 4 bases; bases outside gene matches: 9. Per the germline V gene, CDR1 is WSHSY and CDR2 is SAAADI. This CDR3 is 16 amino acids long. The CDR3 sequence: CASSEGVAGRTETQYF. Written as DNA, the CDR3 is TGCGCCAGCAGTGAGGGGGTAGCGGGGCGGACAGAGACCCAGTACTTC.

This clonotype appeared many times. The chain joins TRBV27 to TRBJ2-7, with TRBD2 matching over 12 bases. Trimming at V came to 6 bases and at J to 1 base, leaving 7 bases not matched to a gene. The CDR3 loop spans 16 amino acids. Germline V gives CDR1 MNHEY, CDR2 SMNVEV (reference sequence). CDR3 in amino acids: CASRVRGLAGSYEQYF. The CDR3 nucleotides are TGTGCCAGCAGAGTACGGGGACTAGCGGGTTCCTACGAGCAGTACTTC.

This clonotype occurred many times. In DNA, the CDR3 is TGTGCCAGCAGCTTAGGGTGGGGACAGAACTATGGCTACACCTTC. This gives the protein CASSLGWGQNYGYTF. V gene TRBV7-2 combines with J gene TRBJ1-2; 7 bases fit TRBD1. Germline CDR1 and CDR2: SGHTA and FQGNSA. J lost 2 bases, V lost 1 base, and 4 bases had no gene match. The CDR3 is 15 amino acids.

The sample holds many counts of this clonotype. The chain employs TRBV7-9 and TRBJ2-1, with 15 positions matching TRBD2. Germline V gene lookup returns CDR1 SEHNR and CDR2 FQNEAQ (reference sequence). The CDR3 has 20 amino acids. After removal of 5 bases from V and 5 bases from J, the junction contained 16 bases not matched to a gene. The CDR3 DNA is TGTGCCAGCAGCGCCCCAAAATCCGGGACTAGCGGGAGGTTCCACAATGAGCAGTTCTTC. Encoded protein: CASSAPKSGTSGRFHNEQFF. The complete variable domain, with remaining parts taken from reference TRBV7-9 and TRBJ2-1, reads DTGVSQNPRHKITKRGQNVTFRCDPISEHNRLYWYRQTLGQGPEFLTYFQNEAQLEKSRLLSDRFSAERPKGSFSTLEIQRTEQGDSAMYLCASSAPKSGTSGRFHNEQFFGPGTRLTVL.

The V and J genes are TRBV6-2 or TRBV6-3 and TRBJ2-5, with 12 bases that match TRBD2. This CDR3 spans 18 amino acids. V dropped 8 bases and J dropped 5; count of bases not matched to a gene: 18. The germline gives CDR1 MNHEY, CDR2 SVGEGT. The chain's CDR3 is CASLPSGRAGSQSETQYF. The CDR3 DNA sequence: TGTGCCAGCTTGCCTAGCGGGAGGGCCGGATCTCAGTCCGAGACCCAGTACTTC.

The chain combines TRBV12-3 or TRBV12-4 with TRBJ1-2; a possible D gene is TRBD1 (6 bases). V lost 3 bases to trimming and J lost 2 bases, with 13 bases between them. This CDR3 contains 15 residues. The CDR3 loop is CASSLGQGPNYGYTF. In DNA, the CDR3 is TGTGCCAGCAGTTTGGGGCAGGGGCCGAACTATGGCTACACCTTC.

In this sample, this clonotype turned up many times. This sequence joins TRBV27 and TRBJ2-7; TRBD2 is a possible D gene (5 bases). The germline CDR1 and CDR2 sequences are MNHEY and SMNVEV (reference sequence). There are 13 residues in the CDR3. Trimming stripped 5 bases from V and 2 bases from J, with 10 bases between. The CDR3 bases are TGTGCCAGCAGTCGGAGGTTTGCCTACGAGCAGTACTTC. Its protein is CASSRRFAYEQYF.

There are many counts of this clonotype. The chain joins TRBV28 to TRBJ1-1; D uncertain. Germline CDR1 and CDR2: MDHEN and SYDVKM. V was clipped by 5 bases and J by 4 bases, with 11 bases between them. The CDR3 length is 13 residues. CDR3 protein: CASSGSMGTEAFF. The CDR3 bases are TGTGCCAGCAGTGGAAGCATGGGCACTGAAGCTTTCTTT.

This clonotype was picked up a small number of times. The chain links TRBV10-2 to TRBJ1-5; a weak D match, TRBD1 (5 bases). The V and J ends lost 0 bases and 0 bases respectively, with 6 bases between them. The V gene's germline CDR1 is WSHSY and CDR2 SAAADI. CDR3 size: 15 residues. The CDR3 loop reads CASSESGASNQPQHF. CDR3 DNA: TGCGCCAGCAGTGAGTCCGGGGCTAGCAATCAGCCCCAGCATTTT.

In its sample, this clonotype was seen many times. The chain joins TRBV7-2 to TRBJ1-5, with D possibly TRBD1 on 5 matching bases. This CDR3 region has 15 residues. V lost 5 bases to trimming and J lost 0 bases, with 11 bases between them. Germline V gene data show CDR1 as SGHTA and CDR2 as FQGNSA. The CDR3 bases are TGTGCCAGCAGCGGCGGGACGGATAGCAATCAGCCCCAGCATTTT. As protein: CASSGGTDSNQPQHF.

V and J are TRBV28 and TRBJ2-5; 7 bases agree with TRBD2. The V gene's germline CDR1 is MDHEN and CDR2 SYDVKM. Trimming at V came to 5 bases and at J to 4 bases, leaving 7 bases not matched to a gene. The CDR3 loop spans 14 amino acids. This CDR3 reads CASSRAAGAETQYF. In DNA, the CDR3 is TGTGCCAGCAGTCGGGCGGCGGGAGCAGAGACCCAGTACTTC.

This clonotype was found many times. This chain connects TRBV7-9 to TRBJ2-3, with 8 positions matching TRBD2. Trimming removed 8 bases from V and 1 base from J; junction bases left unmatched: 2. The CDR3 is 13 amino acids. CDR1 and CDR2 (germline): SEHNR, FQNEAQ (reference sequence). This CDR3 is CASRREGTDTQYF. The CDR3 DNA reads TGTGCCAGCCGGCGGGAGGGCACAGATACGCAGTATTTT.

This clonotype was seen repeatedly, ten times or more. The CDR3 loop reads CASRTQSETQYF. CDR3 coding DNA: TGTGCCAGCAGAACCCAGAGCGAGACCCAGTACTTC. V usage is TRBV6-2 or TRBV6-3 and J usage is TRBJ2-5, with D unclear. Germline CDR1 reads MNHEY; CDR2 reads SVGEGT. The CDR3 is 12 amino acids. Trimming shortened V by 6 bases and J by 5 bases, and 10 bases separated the two germline ends.

This clonotype was seen many times. The chain joins TRBV12-3 or TRBV12-4 to TRBJ1-2, with D possibly being TRBD1 (5 bases). The CDR3 has 13 amino acids. Trimming took off 7 bases at V and 4 bases at J, with 13 bases between the two ends. The CDR3 protein is CASTLGGLYGYTF. In nucleotides, the CDR3 is TGTGCCAGCACCCTTGGGGGTCTCTATGGCTACACCTTC.